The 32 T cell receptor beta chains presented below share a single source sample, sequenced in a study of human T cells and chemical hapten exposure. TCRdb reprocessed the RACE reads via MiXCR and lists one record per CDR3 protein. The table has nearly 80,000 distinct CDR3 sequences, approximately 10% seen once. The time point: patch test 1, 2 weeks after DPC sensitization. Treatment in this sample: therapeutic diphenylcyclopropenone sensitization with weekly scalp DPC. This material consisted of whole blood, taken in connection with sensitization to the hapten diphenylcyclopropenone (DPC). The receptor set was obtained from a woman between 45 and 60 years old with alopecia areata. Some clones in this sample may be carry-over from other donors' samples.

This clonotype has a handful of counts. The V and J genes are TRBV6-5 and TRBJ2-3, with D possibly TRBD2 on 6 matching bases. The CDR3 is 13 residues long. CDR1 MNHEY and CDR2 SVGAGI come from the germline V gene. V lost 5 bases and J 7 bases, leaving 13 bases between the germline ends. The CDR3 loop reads CASSPDRGYTQYF. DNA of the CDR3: TGTGCCAGCAGTCCCGACCGGGGGTATACGCAGTATTTT.

In DNA, the CDR3 is TGTGCCAGCAGCTTAGGGACTAGCGGGGCAAATGAGCAGTTCTTC. Translated: CASSLGTSGANEQFF. The chain recombines TRBV7-3 with TRBJ2-1, with TRBD2 identical over 13 bases. The CDR3 is 15 amino acids. From germline, CDR1 is SGHTA and CDR2 FQGTGA. V shed 2 bases, J shed 7 bases, and the junction held 2 bases outside the gene matches.

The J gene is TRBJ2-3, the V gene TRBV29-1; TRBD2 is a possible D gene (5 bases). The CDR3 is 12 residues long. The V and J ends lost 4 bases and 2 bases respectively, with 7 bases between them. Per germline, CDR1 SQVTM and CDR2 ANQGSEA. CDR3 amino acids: CSVGRDTDTQYF. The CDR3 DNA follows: TGCAGCGTTGGACGGGACACAGATACGCAGTATTTT.

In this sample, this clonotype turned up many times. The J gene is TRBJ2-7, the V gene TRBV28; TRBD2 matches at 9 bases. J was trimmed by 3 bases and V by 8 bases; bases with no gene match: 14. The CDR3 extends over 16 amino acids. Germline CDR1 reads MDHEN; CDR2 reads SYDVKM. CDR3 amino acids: CASLSGSPIPLYEQYF. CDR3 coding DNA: TGTGCCAGCCTTAGCGGGAGCCCCATCCCCCTCTACGAGCAGTACTTC.

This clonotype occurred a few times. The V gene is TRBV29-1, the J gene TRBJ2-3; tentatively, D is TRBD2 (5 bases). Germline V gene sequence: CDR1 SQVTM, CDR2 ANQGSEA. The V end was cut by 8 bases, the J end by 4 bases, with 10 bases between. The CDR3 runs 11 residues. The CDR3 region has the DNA TGCAGCACGCTGCGGGCAGATACGCAGTATTTT. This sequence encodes CSTLRADTQYF.

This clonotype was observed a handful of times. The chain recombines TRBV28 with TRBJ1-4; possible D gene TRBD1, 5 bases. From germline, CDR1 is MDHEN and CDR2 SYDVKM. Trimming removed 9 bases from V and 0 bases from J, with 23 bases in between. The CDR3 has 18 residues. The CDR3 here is CASGGTGGLRATNEKLFF. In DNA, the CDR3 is TGTGCCAGTGGCGGGACGGGCGGTTTGAGGGCAACTAATGAAAAACTGTTTTTT. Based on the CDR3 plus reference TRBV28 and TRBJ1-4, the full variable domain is DVKVTQSSRYLVKRTGEKVFLECVQDMDHENMFWYRQDPGLGLRLIYFSYDVKMKEKGDIPEGYSVSREKKERFSLILESASTNQTSMYLCASGGTGGLRATNEKLFFGSGTQLSVL.

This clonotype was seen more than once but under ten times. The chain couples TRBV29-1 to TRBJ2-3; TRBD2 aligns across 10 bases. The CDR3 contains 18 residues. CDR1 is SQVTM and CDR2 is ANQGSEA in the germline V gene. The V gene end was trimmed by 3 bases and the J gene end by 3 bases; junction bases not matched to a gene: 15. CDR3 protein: CSVDRPLAGVIVTDTQYF. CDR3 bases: TGCAGCGTTGACCGGCCCCTAGCGGGAGTGATTGTTACAGATACGCAGTATTTT.

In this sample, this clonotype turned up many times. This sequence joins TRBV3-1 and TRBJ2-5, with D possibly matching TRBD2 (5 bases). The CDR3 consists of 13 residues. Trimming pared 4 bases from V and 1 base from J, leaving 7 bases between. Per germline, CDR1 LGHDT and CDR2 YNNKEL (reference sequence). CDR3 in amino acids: CASSPDFQETQYF. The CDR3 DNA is TGTGCCAGCAGCCCGGACTTCCAAGAGACCCAGTACTTC.

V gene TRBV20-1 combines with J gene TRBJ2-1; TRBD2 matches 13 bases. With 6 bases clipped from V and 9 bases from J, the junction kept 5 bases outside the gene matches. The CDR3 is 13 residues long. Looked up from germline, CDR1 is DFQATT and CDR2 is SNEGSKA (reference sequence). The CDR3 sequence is CSAGTSGISEQFF. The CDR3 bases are TGCAGTGCGGGGACTAGCGGGATCAGTGAGCAGTTCTTC.

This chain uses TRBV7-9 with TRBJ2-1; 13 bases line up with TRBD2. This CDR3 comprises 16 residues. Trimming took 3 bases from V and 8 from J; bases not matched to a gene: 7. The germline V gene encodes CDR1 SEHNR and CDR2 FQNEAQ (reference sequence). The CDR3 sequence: CASSFTTSGRRDEQFF. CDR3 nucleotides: TGTGCCAGCAGCTTCACGACTAGCGGGAGGCGGGATGAGCAGTTCTTC.

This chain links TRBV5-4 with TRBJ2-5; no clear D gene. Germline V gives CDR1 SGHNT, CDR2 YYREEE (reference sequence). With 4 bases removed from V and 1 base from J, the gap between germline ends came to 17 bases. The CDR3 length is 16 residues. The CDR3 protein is CASSPSRALGQETQYF. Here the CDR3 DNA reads TGTGCCAGCAGCCCATCCCGCGCCTTGGGCCAAGAGACCCAGTACTTC.

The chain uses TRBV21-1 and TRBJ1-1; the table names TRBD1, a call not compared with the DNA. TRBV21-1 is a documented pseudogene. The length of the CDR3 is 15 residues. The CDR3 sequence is CASTSFGGRNTEAFF. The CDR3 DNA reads TGTGCCAGCACCTCCTTTGGGGGGCGGAACACTGAAGCTTTCTTT.

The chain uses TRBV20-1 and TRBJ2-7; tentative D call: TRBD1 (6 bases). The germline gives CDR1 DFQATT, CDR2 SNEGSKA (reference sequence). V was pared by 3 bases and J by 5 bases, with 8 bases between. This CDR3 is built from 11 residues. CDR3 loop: CSASQGNEQYF. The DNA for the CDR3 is TGCAGTGCTAGTCAGGGGAACGAGCAGTACTTC.

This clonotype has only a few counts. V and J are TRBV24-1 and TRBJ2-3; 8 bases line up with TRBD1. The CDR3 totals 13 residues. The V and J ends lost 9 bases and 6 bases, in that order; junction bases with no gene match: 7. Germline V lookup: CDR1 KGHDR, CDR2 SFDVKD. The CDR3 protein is CATGQGSSDTQYF. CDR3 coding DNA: TGTGCCACCGGACAGGGTAGTTCCGATACGCAGTATTTT.

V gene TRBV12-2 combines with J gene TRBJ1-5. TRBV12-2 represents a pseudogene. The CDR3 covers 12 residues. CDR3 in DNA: TGTGCAAGTCGCTTAAGATACCAGCCCCAGCATTTT. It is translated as CASRLRYQPQHF.

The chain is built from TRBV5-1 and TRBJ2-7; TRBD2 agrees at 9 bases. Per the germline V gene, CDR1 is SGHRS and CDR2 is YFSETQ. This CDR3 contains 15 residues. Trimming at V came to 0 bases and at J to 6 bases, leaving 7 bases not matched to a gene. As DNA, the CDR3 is TGCGCCAGCAGCTTGGATGGCGGGAGGGCCGCCGAGCAGTACTTC. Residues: CASSLDGGRAAEQYF.

The CDR3 DNA follows: TGTGCCAGCAGCCTCGATGTCGGACAGACAAGCTCCTACGAGCAGTACTTC. The encoded protein is CASSLDVGQTSSYEQYF. The chain recombines TRBV7-2 with TRBJ2-7, with D maybe TRBD1 (6 bases). CDR3 length: 17 residues. Trimming took off 5 bases at V and 0 bases at J, with 20 bases between the two ends. Germline V gene data show CDR1 as SGHTA and CDR2 as FQGNSA.

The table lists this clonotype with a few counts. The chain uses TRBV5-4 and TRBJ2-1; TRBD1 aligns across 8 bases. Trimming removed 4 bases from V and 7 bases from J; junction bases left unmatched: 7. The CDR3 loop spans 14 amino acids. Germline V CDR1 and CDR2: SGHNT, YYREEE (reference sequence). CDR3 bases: TGTGCCAGCAGCGGACCGGACAGGGCGAATGAGCAGTTCTTC. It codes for CASSGPDRANEQFF.

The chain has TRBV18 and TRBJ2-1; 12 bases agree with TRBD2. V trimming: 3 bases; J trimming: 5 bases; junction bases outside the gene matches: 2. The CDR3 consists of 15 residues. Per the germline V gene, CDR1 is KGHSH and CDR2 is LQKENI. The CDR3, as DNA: TGTGCCAGCTCACCCAGGACTAGCGGGAACAATGAGCAGTTCTTC. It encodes CASSPRTSGNNEQFF.

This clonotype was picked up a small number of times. As DNA, the CDR3 is TGTGCCAGCAGTTTCCCCCGGGGCTTAAACTATGGCTACACCTTC. This gives the protein CASSFPRGLNYGYTF. This chain connects TRBV28 to TRBJ1-2; the D gene is possibly TRBD1 (5 bases). V was cut by 3 bases and J by 2 bases, with 13 bases left in between. Per the germline V gene, CDR1 is MDHEN and CDR2 is SYDVKM. The CDR3 loop spans 15 amino acids.

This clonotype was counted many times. CDR3 amino acids: CASSVKGGNEQYF. CDR3 sequence (DNA): TGTGCCAGCTCAGTCAAGGGGGGGAACGAGCAGTACTTC. The chain uses TRBV18 and TRBJ2-7; weak D call: TRBD2 (7 bases). Germline V lookup: CDR1 KGHSH, CDR2 LQKENI. The CDR3 covers 13 residues. Trimming shortened V by 5 bases and J by 5 bases, and 13 bases separated the two germline ends.

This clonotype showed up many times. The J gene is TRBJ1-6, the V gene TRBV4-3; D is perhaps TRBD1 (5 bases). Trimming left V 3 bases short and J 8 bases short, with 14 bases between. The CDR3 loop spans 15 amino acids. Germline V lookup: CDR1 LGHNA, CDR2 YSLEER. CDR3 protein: CASSQAGVRDSPLHF. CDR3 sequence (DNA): TGCGCCAGCAGCCAGGCGGGGGTACGGGATTCACCCCTCCACTTT.

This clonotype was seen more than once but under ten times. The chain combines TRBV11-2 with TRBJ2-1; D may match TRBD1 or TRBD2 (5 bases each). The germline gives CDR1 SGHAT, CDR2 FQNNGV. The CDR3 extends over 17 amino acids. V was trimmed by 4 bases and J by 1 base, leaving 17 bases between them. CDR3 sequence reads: CASSSSGLWGSYNEQFF. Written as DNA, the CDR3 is TGTGCCAGCAGCTCCTCGGGCCTCTGGGGGTCCTACAATGAGCAGTTCTTC.

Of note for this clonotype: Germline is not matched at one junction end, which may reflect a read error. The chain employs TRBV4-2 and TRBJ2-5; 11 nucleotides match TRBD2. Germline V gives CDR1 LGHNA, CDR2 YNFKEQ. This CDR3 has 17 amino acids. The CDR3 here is CVSSQLGLADNQETQYF. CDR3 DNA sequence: TGTGTCAGCAGCCAATTGGGACTAGCGGATAACCAAGAGACCCAGTACTTC.

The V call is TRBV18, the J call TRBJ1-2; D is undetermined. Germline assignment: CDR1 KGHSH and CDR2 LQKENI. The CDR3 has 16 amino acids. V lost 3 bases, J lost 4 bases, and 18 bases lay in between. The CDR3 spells CASSPVKAWIGYGYTF. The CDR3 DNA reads TGTGCCAGCTCACCTGTCAAGGCTTGGATTGGCTATGGCTACACCTTC.

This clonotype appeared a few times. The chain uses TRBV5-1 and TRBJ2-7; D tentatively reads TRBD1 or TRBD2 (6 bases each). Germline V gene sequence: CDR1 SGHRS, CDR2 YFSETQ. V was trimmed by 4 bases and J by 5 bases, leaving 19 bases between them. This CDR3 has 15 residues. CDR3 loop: CASSHSGAGENEQYF. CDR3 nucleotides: TGCGCCAGCAGCCACTCGGGGGCCGGGGAGAACGAGCAGTACTTC.

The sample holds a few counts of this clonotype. The CDR3 nucleotides read TGTGCCAGCAGCAAAGACCAGGGGCCATCCTACGAGCAGTACTTC. It yields the protein CASSKDQGPSYEQYF. This rearrangement joins TRBV21-1 to TRBJ2-7; TRBD1, the table's D call, lacks a check against the DNA. TRBV21-1 is a recognized pseudogene. The CDR3 covers 15 residues.

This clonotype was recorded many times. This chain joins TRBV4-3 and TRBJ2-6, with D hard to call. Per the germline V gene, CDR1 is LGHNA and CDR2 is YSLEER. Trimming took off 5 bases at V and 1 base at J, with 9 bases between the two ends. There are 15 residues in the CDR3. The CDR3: CASSSYPSGANVLTF. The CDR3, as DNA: TGCGCCAGCAGCTCTTACCCTTCTGGGGCCAACGTCCTGACTTTC.

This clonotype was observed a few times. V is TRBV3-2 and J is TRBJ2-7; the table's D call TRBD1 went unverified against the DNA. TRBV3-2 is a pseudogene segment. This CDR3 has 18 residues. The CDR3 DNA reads TGTGCCAGCAGCCGATCCGGGACAGGGGATTTCAGCTCCTACGAGCAGTACTTC. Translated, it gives CASSRSGTGDFSSYEQYF.

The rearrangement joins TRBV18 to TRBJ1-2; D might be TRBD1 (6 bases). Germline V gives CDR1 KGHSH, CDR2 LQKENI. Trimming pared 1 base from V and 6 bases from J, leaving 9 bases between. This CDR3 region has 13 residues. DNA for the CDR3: TGTGCCAGCTCACCACTACAGGGCGATGGCTACACCTTC. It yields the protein CASSPLQGDGYTF.

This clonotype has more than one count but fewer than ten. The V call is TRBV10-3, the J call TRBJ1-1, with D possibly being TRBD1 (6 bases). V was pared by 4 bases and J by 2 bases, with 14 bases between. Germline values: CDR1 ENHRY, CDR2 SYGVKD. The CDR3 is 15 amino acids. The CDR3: CAISGAGGANTEAFF. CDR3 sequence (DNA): TGTGCCATCAGTGGGGCTGGGGGGGCAAACACTGAAGCTTTCTTT.

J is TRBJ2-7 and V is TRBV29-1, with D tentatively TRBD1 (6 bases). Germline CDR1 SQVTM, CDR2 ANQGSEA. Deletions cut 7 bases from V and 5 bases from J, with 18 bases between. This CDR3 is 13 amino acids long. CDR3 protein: CSALLQGSHEQYF. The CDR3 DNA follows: TGCAGCGCCCTTTTACAGGGTTCCCACGAGCAGTACTTC.